This T cell receptor (beta chain) appears in the sequencing data of a study of T cells in Graves' hyperthyroidism and ophthalmopathy. This clonotype was found many times. Antigen specificity is unknown. There were TCR beta CDR3 regions amplified from RNA transcripts. Carried out on the TCR CDR3, a first-round RT-PCR used the HTBI primer set. One entry per CDR3 protein, called by TCRdb with MiXCR from the multiplex PCR reads. The sample yields a few hundred thousand distinct CDR3 sequences, about a sixth seen once. The hyperthyroidism was newly diagnosed and had lasted under 2 months; the patients were aged 18 to 65. A patient was excluded if there was uncontrolled infection, other autoimmune disease, pregnancy or lactation. The study, taken as a whole, reports: The model anticipated ophthalmopathy a median about 7 months pre-onset.

Germline V gene lookup returns CDR1 GTSNPN and CDR2 SVGIG (reference sequence). CDR3 length equals 11 residues. V was cut by 4 bases and J by 8 bases, with 11 bases left in between. This chain connects TRBV30 to TRBJ1-1; unclear D gene. The TCR originated in a woman aged 25 to 45 with Graves' hyperthyroidism. The material sequenced was blood. CDR3 sequence reads: CAWTGRTEAFF. For the CDR3, the DNA is TGTGCCTGGACCGGACGGACGGAAGCTTTCTTT. The whole variable domain, remainder taken from reference TRBV30 and TRBJ1-1, is SQTIHQWPATLVQPVGSPLSLECTVEGTSNPNLYWYRQAAGRGLQLLFYSVGIGQISSEVPQNLSASRPQDRQFILSSKKLLLSDSGFYLCAWTGRTEAFFGQGTRLTVV.